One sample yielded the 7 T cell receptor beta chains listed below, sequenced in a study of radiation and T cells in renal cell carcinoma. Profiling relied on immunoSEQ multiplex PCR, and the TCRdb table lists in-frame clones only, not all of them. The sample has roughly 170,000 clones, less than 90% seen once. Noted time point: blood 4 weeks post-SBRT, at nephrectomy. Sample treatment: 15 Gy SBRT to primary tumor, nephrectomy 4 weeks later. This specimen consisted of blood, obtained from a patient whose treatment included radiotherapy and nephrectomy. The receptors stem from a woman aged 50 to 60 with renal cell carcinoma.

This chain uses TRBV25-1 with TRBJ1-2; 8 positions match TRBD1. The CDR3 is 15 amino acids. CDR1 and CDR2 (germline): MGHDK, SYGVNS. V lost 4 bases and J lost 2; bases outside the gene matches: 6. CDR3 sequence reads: CASSADRGPNYGYTF. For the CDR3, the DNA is TGTGCCAGCAGTGCCGACAGGGGTCCCAACTATGGCTACACCTTC.

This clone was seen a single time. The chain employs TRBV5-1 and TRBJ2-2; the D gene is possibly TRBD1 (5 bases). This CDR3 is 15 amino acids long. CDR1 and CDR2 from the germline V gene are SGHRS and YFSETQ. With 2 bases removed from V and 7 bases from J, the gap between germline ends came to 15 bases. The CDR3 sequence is CASSLFAGRDGELFF. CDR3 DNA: TGCGCCAGCAGCTTATTTGCAGGGCGAGACGGGGAGCTGTTTTTT.

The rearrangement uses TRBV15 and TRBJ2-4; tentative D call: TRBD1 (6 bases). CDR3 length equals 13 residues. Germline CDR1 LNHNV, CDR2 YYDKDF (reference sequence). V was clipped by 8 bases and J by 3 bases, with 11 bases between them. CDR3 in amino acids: CATAGDSKNIQYF. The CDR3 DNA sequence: TGTGCCACCGCAGGGGATAGCAAAAACATTCAGTACTTC.

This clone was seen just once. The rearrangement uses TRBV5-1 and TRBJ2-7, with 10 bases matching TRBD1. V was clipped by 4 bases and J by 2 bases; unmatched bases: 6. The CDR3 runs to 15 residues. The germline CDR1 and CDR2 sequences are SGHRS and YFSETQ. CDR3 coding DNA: TGCGCCAGCAGCCCCAGGACAGGGGGTCCCTACGAGCAGTACTTC. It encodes CASSPRTGGPYEQYF.

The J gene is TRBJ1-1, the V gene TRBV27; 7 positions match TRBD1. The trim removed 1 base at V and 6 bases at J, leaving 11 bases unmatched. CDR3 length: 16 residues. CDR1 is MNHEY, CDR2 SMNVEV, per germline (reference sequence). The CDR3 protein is CASSLYSGTARSEAFF. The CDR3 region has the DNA TGTGCCAGCAGTTTATATTCCGGGACAGCTCGGTCTGAAGCTTTCTTT.

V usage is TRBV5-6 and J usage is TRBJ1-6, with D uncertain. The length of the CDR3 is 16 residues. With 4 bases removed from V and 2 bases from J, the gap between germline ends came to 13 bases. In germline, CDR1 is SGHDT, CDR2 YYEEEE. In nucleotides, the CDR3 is TGTGCCAGCAGCACCCCCGGGCAGACCTATAATTCACCCCTCCACTTT. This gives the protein CASSTPGQTYNSPLHF.

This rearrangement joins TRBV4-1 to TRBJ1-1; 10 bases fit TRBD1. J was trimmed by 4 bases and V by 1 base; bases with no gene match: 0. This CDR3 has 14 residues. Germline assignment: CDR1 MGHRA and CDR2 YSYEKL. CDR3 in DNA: TGCGCCAGCAGCCAAGGACAGGGGGCCACTGAAGCTTTCTTT. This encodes CASSQGQGATEAFF.